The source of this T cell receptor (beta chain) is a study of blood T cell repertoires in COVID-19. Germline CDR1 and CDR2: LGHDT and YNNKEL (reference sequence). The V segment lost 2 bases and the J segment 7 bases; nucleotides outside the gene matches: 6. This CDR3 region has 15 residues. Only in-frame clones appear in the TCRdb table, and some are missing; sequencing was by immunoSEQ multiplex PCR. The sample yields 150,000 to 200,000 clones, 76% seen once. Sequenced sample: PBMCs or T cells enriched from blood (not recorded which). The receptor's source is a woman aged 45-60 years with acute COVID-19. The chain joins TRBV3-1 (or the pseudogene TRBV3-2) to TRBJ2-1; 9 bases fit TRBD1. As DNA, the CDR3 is TGTGCCAGCAGCCAAACCACCGGGACAGGGAATGAGCAGTTCTTC. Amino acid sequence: CASSQTTGTGNEQFF.